This T cell receptor (beta chain) was identified during a study of shared clonotypes between healthy human individuals. Findings of the study overall: The naive CD4 repertoires of several donors were compared, and about 5% of clonotypes were shared.

This clone was observed once. Its antigen remains unidentified. Other DNA sequences in the same sample also yield this CDR3. Positively selected for CCR7, the CD45RO-negative cells used as naive CD8 cells excluded terminally differentiated effector memory CD45RA+ cells. The authors ran the assay at deep level. The data were produced by immunoSEQ multiplex PCR, yet TCRdb's version contains in-frame clones alone and is incomplete. In the table there are about 2,200,000 clones, 90% to 95% of which are singletons. The CDR3 loop spans 14 amino acids. The V and J ends lost 1 base and 1 base respectively, with 8 bases between them. From germline, CDR1 is SGHRS and CDR2 YFSETQ.

The sequencing input was naive CD8+ T cells from PBMCs. The V gene is TRBV5-1, the J gene TRBJ1-1, with D possibly being TRBD1 (6 bases). This TCR was recovered from a man younger than 35 in good health. Some clones in this sample may be carry-over from other donors' samples. CDR3 bases: TGCGCCAGCAGCTTGACACAGGGGAACACTGAAGCTTTCTTT. It is translated as CASSLTQGNTEAFF.